The 5 T cell receptor beta chains presented below share a single source sample, sequenced in a study of cytomegalovirus exposure and HLA in healthy donors. The PCR ran on 60 Vbeta and 13 Jbeta primers. The table came from immunoSEQ multiplex PCR; TCRdb's copy has only in-frame clones and leaves some out. The sample records around 150,000 clones, around 80% being singletons. Sequencing was performed on PBMCs. Receptors originate from a woman in her forties in good health and CMV-seronegative.

This clone came up a few times. The genes are TRBV7-8 and TRBJ2-1; 9 positions agree with TRBD2. Germline lookup yields CDR1 SGHVS and CDR2 FQNEAQ. J was trimmed by 10 bases and V by 2 bases; bases with no gene match: 6. The CDR3 runs to 14 residues. This CDR3 reads CASSLRGRAGEQFF. Written as DNA, the CDR3 is TGTGCCAGCAGCTTACGCGGGAGGGCCGGGGAGCAGTTCTTC.

CDR3 protein: CAWSEAGTEAFF. DNA of the CDR3: TGTGCCTGGAGTGAGGCAGGGACAGAAGCTTTCTTT. The chain uses TRBV30 and TRBJ1-1; D possibly corresponds to TRBD1 (6 bases). The germline V gene has CDR1 GTSNPN and CDR2 SVGIG (reference sequence). The CDR3 extends over 12 amino acids. V lost 1 base, J lost 8 bases, and 11 bases lay in between.

The V gene is TRBV7-2, the J gene TRBJ1-3; D remains ambiguous. CDR1 is SGHTA and CDR2 is FQGNSA in the germline V gene. CDR3 length: 15 residues. V was shortened by 8 bases and J by 0 bases, with 14 bases between the two germline ends. CDR3 residues: CASSYSLFSGNTIYF. Here the CDR3 DNA reads TGTGCCAGCTCCTACAGCTTATTCTCTGGAAACACCATATATTTT.

This sequence joins TRBV28 and TRBJ2-7; 12 bases fit TRBD2. Losses at the gene ends were 5 bases for V and 2 bases for J; bases not matched to a gene: 4. The CDR3 runs to 15 residues. Germline lookup yields CDR1 MDHEN and CDR2 SYDVKM. This CDR3 reads CASSPRTSGAYEQYF. The CDR3 coding sequence is TGTGCCAGCAGTCCTCGGACTAGCGGGGCCTACGAGCAGTACTTC.

The rearrangement links TRBV11-2 to TRBJ1-3; D is possibly TRBD1 (6 bases). The CDR3 contains 19 residues. CDR1 is SGHAT, CDR2 FQNNGV, per germline. Trimming removed 2 bases from V and 0 bases from J, with 20 bases in between. CDR3 residues: CASSLIHDRPFSSGNTIYF. CDR3 coding DNA: TGTGCCAGCAGCTTAATTCACGACAGGCCGTTCAGCTCTGGAAACACCATATATTTT. Using reference TRBV11-2 and TRBJ1-3 for the parts outside the CDR3, the full variable domain is EAGVAQSPRYKIIEKRQSVAFWCNPISGHATLYWYQQILGQGPKLLIQFQNNGVVDDSQLPKDRFSAERLKGVDSTLKIQPAKLEDSAVYLCASSLIHDRPFSSGNTIYFGEGSWLTVV.